This entry is about one T cell receptor beta chain. This CDR3 has 14 residues. Trimming took 8 bases from V and 2 from J; bases not matched to a gene: 4. Germline CDR1 reads SGHTA; CDR2 reads FQGTGA. The source of the sample is a study of T-cell reconstitution after alpha-beta-depleted transplantation in children. Unique molecular identifiers were used in preparing the TCRbeta library. MiXCR was run by TCRdb on the PCR reads, yielding one entry per CDR3 protein. The sample shows approximately 590,000 distinct CDR3 sequences, 8% to 11% of them seen only once. This chain connects TRBV7-3 to TRBJ2-1; 9 bases are shared with TRBD1. This clonotype was sampled from a human donor who donated a stem cell graft to a child with acute myeloid leukemia. This specimen consisted of PBMCs from the stem cell graft donor, obtained from the stem cell graft. The CDR3 DNA follows: TGTGCCAGCGGCGACAGGGGGGCCTACAATGAGCAGTTCTTC. Its protein is CASGDRGAYNEQFF.